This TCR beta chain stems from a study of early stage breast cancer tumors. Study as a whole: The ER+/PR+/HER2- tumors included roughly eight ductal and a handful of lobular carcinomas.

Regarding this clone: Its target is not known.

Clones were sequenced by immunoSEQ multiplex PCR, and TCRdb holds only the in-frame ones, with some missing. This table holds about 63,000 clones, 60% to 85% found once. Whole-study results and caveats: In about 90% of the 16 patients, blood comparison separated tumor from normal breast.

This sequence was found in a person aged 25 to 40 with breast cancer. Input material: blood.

CDR3 nucleotide sequence: TGTGCCTGGGGGAGGGCCAACAATGAGCAGTTCTTC. This codes for CAWGRANNEQFF. The chain links TRBV30 to TRBJ2-1; 7 positions match TRBD2. The germline gives CDR1 GTSNPN, CDR2 SVGIG (reference sequence). The CDR3 is made up of 12 amino acids. The V and J ends lost 5 bases and 5 bases, in that order; junction bases with no gene match: 3.